This T cell receptor beta chain was profiled in a study of T cells in Graves' hyperthyroidism and ophthalmopathy. Study-wide points: In the analysis, a 13 V-J model separated ophthalmopathy from stable hyperthyroidism.

Amplification of TCR beta CDR3 regions was performed using RNA transcripts as template. The study used the HTBI primer set for a first-round RT-PCR of the TCR CDR3. TCRdb reprocessed the multiplex PCR reads with MiXCR, giving one entry per CDR3 protein. The profile shows about 640,000 distinct CDR3 sequences, more than 20% of them singletons. On this clonotype: Its matching antigen is unknown.

The length of the CDR3 is 16 residues. After removal of 4 bases from V and 1 base from J, the junction contained 9 bases not matched to a gene. Germline CDR1 SQVTM, CDR2 ANQGSEA. The clonotype was recovered from a man aged 25 to 40 with Graves' ophthalmopathy. Sequenced material: blood. The chain uses TRBV29-1 and TRBJ2-7, with TRBD2 identical over 11 bases. The CDR3 region is CSVVLAGGRDSYEQYF. Written as DNA, the CDR3 is TGCAGCGTTGTCCTAGCGGGAGGTCGGGATTCCTACGAGCAGTACTTC.